Listed below are T cell receptor beta chains from one sample, sequenced in a study of T cells in Graves' hyperthyroidism and ophthalmopathy. TCRdb reprocessed the multiplex PCR reads via MiXCR and lists one record per CDR3 protein. The table includes approximately 400,000 distinct CDR3 sequences, less than 20% detected once. The source material was blood. The receptors were sampled from a man aged 18 to 30 with Graves' ophthalmopathy. The CDR3 runs from the conserved cysteine through the conserved F or W. The order of the fields is clone size, J gene, D gene, V gene, CDR3 protein, CDR3 DNA. D genes are given only for firm matches. Rows may omit the clone size; those that give it use once, few, many or a size class.

size: NA; J: TRBJ1-5; D: NA; V: TRBV6-4; CDR3: CASSETGRHQPQHF; DNA: TGTGCCAGCAGTGAAACAGGGAGGCATCAGCCCCAGCATTTT
size: few; J: TRBJ1-4; D: NA; V: TRBV19; CDR3: CASRRQATNEKLFF; DNA: TGTGCCAGTAGACGACAGGCAACTAATGAAAAACTGTTTTTT
size: NA; J: TRBJ1-2; D: NA; V: TRBV10-3; CDR3: CAVLLTEKDGYTF; DNA: TGTGCCGTCCTTTTGACAGAGAAGGATGGCTACACCTTC
size: NA; J: TRBJ1-5; D: NA; V: TRBV25-1; CDR3: CASSECLEDNQPQHF; DNA: TGTGCCAGCAGTGAATGCCTGGAGGACAATCAGCCCCAGCATTTT
size: NA; J: TRBJ2-3; D: TRBD2; V: TRBV20-1; CDR3: CSARDLSRGGPADTQYF; DNA: TGCAGTGCTAGAGATCTAAGTCGCGGGGGGCCGGCAGATACGCAGTATTTT
size: many; J: TRBJ2-5; D: NA; V: TRBV7-6; CDR3: CASSLGGHQETQYF; DNA: TGTGCCAGCAGCCTTGGAGGTCATCAAGAGACCCAGTACTTC
size: NA; J: TRBJ2-5; D: TRBD2; V: TRBV3-1; CDR3: CASSQGVGEGQETQYF; DNA: TGTGCCAGCAGCCAAGGGGTAGGGGAGGGTCAAGAGACCCAGTACTTC
size: many; J: TRBJ1-6; D: NA; V: TRBV7-2; CDR3: CASSLASGNNSPLHF; DNA: TGTGCCAGCAGCTTGGCATCCGGGAATAATTCACCCCTCCACTTT
size: NA; J: TRBJ2-5; D: TRBD2; V: TRBV9; CDR3: CASSPSSGGKETQYF; DNA: TGTGCCAGCAGCCCCTCTAGCGGGGGCAAAGAGACCCAGTACTTC
size: many; J: TRBJ1-1; D: NA; V: TRBV7-9; CDR3: CASSLDSVIEAFF; DNA: TGTGCCAGCAGCTTGGACAGTGTAATTGAAGCTTTCTTT
size: NA; J: TRBJ2-1; D: NA; V: TRBV9; CDR3: CASSQGGALSYNEQFF; DNA: TGTGCCAGCTCTCAGGGCGGGGCCCTCTCCTACAATGAGCAGTTCTTC
size: many; J: TRBJ2-2; D: NA; V: TRBV11-3; CDR3: CASSLHSGELFF; DNA: TGTGCCAGCAGCTTACATTCCGGGGAGCTGTTTTTT
size: many; J: TRBJ1-4; D: TRBD1; V: TRBV2; CDR3: CASIPAGQGNEKLFF; DNA: TGTGCCAGCATCCCAGCGGGACAGGGGAATGAAAAACTGTTTTTT
size: many; J: TRBJ1-6; D: NA; V: TRBV2; CDR3: CASSDRIVSPLHF; DNA: TGTGCCAGCAGTGACAGGATAGTTTCACCCCTCCACTTT
size: NA; J: TRBJ2-1; D: NA; V: TRBV19; CDR3: CASKHDRSSYNEQFF; DNA: TGTGCCAGTAAACACGACAGGAGCTCCTACAATGAGCAGTTCTTC
size: many; J: TRBJ2-3; D: TRBD2; V: TRBV7-3; CDR3: CASSLSSLAGVTDTQYF; DNA: TGTGCCAGCAGCTTATCCTCGCTAGCGGGGGTAACAGATACGCAGTATTTT
size: many; J: TRBJ1-1; D: TRBD1; V: TRBV5-1; CDR3: CASSGTGANTEAFF; DNA: TGCGCCAGCAGCGGGACAGGGGCCAACACTGAAGCTTTCTTT
size: many; J: TRBJ2-5; D: TRBD2; V: TRBV5-5; CDR3: CASSPRTSGGETQYF; DNA: TGTGCCAGCAGCCCCAGGACTAGCGGGGGAGAGACCCAGTACTTC
size: NA; J: TRBJ1-1; D: NA; V: TRBV19; CDR3: CASSPHGSANTEAFF; DNA: TGTGCCAGTAGCCCCCACGGTTCAGCGAACACTGAAGCTTTCTTT
size: many; J: TRBJ2-7; D: NA; V: TRBV20-1; CDR3: CSAMAARDPPKQYF; DNA: TGCAGTGCTATGGCGGCAAGAGACCCACCCAAGCAGTACTTC
size: many; J: TRBJ2-1; D: TRBD2; V: TRBV28; CDR3: CASRSTSGGHTLNEQFF; DNA: TGTGCCAGCAGATCGACTAGCGGGGGACACACGTTAAATGAGCAGTTCTTC
size: NA; J: TRBJ1-6; D: NA; V: TRBV6-1; CDR3: CASSTRNDLSPLHF; DNA: TGTGCCAGCAGTACACGGAACGACTTGTCACCCCTCCACTTT
size: many; J: TRBJ1-2; D: NA; V: TRBV28; CDR3: CASSGPQRGRGYGYTF; DNA: TGTGCCAGCAGTGGGCCCCAGCGGGGGCGAGGGTATGGCTACACCTTC
size: few; J: TRBJ1-6; D: NA; V: TRBV4-1; CDR3: CASSQGRGGNSPLHF; DNA: TGCGCCAGCAGCCAAGGACGAGGGGGGAATTCACCCCTCCACTTT
size: NA; J: TRBJ2-7; D: NA; V: TRBV14; CDR3: CASSRISAYEQYF; DNA: TGTGCCAGCAGCCGGATTTCCGCCTACGAGCAGTACTTC
size: many; J: TRBJ2-7; D: TRBD2; V: TRBV5-1; CDR3: CASARGGTYEQYF; DNA: TGCGCCAGCGCTAGGGGAGGGACCTACGAGCAGTACTTC
size: many; J: TRBJ1-1; D: NA; V: TRBV12-5; CDR3: CASGPSGNTEAFF; DNA: TGTGCTAGTGGTCCATCGGGGAACACTGAAGCTTTCTTT
size: many; J: TRBJ2-5; D: TRBD2; V: TRBV7-8; CDR3: CASSLLAGGQETQYF; DNA: TGTGCCAGCAGCCTACTAGCGGGGGGGCAAGAGACCCAGTACTTC
size: few; J: TRBJ2-7; D: NA; V: TRBV20-1; CDR3: CSARDLVTGRQEQYF; DNA: TGCAGTGCTAGAGATCTCGTGACAGGGAGGCAGGAGCAGTACTTC
size: many; J: TRBJ1-2; D: NA; V: TRBV5-1; CDR3: CASSKGHPNYGYTF; DNA: TGCGCCAGCAGCAAAGGACATCCTAACTATGGCTACACCTTC
size: many; J: TRBJ2-7; D: TRBD1; V: TRBV20-1; CDR3: CSAPKTSRDRAYEQYF; DNA: TGCAGTGCTCCAAAGACGTCCCGGGACAGGGCCTACGAGCAGTACTTC
size: few; J: TRBJ1-5; D: TRBD1; V: TRBV7-8; CDR3: CASSSRDSLSNQPQHF; DNA: TGTGCCAGCAGCTCCCGGGACAGCCTCAGCAATCAGCCCCAGCATTTT
size: many; J: TRBJ2-7; D: TRBD1; V: TRBV28; CDR3: CASNTGTGASYEQYF; DNA: TGTGCCAGCAATACCGGGACAGGGGCCTCCTACGAGCAGTACTTC
size: few; J: TRBJ1-2; D: NA; V: TRBV28; CDR3: CASSEEGSDGYTF; DNA: TGTGCCAGCAGTGAAGAGGGATCAGATGGCTACACCTTC
size: few; J: TRBJ2-7; D: NA; V: TRBV29-1; CDR3: CSVELLQGYEQYF; DNA: TGCAGCGTTGAACTCCTGCAGGGGTACGAGCAGTACTTC
size: NA; J: TRBJ2-3; D: TRBD1; V: TRBV25-1; CDR3: CASSGDRGLDTQYF; DNA: TGTGCCAGCAGTGGGGACAGGGGGTTGGATACGCAGTATTTT
size: few; J: TRBJ2-2; D: TRBD1; V: TRBV20-1; CDR3: CSAKAAETGATGELFF; DNA: TGCAGTGCAAAAGCGGCAGAGACAGGGGCCACCGGGGAGCTGTTTTTT
size: NA; J: TRBJ2-1; D: TRBD1; V: TRBV29-1; CDR3: CSVAGLPGTGVRGSYNEQFF; DNA: TGCAGCGTTGCTGGACTGCCCGGGACAGGGGTTCGAGGCTCCTACAATGAGCAGTTCTTC
size: many; J: TRBJ2-3; D: NA; V: TRBV20-1; CDR3: CSASDGGETITDTQYF; DNA: TGCAGTGCTAGTGATGGCGGCGAGACTATCACAGATACGCAGTATTTT
size: many; J: TRBJ1-4; D: NA; V: TRBV5-8; CDR3: CASNNWPNEKLFF; DNA: TGTGCCAGCAACAACTGGCCCAATGAAAAACTGTTTTTT
size: NA; J: TRBJ2-3; D: TRBD2; V: TRBV11-2; CDR3: CASSLVLAGGTDTQYF; DNA: TGTGCCAGCAGCTTAGTGTTAGCGGGAGGCACAGATACGCAGTATTTT
size: once; J: TRBJ1-4; D: TRBD1; V: TRBV6-1; CDR3: CASSPGQGAFNEKLFF; DNA: TGTGCCAGCAGTCCAGGACAGGGGGCCTTTAATGAAAAACTGTTTTTT
size: NA; J: TRBJ2-1; D: TRBD2; V: TRBV6-1; CDR3: CASSLTRGRYNEQFF; DNA: TGTGCCAGCAGTCTGACGCGGGGGAGGTACAATGAGCAGTTCTTC
size: many; J: TRBJ2-1; D: NA; V: TRBV3-1; CDR3: CASLDRVGEQFF; DNA: TGTGCCAGCCTAGATAGGGTTGGGGAGCAGTTCTTC
size: many; J: TRBJ2-1; D: TRBD1; V: TRBV11-2; CDR3: CASSLGRGPSEQFF; DNA: TGTGCCAGCAGCCTGGGTAGGGGGCCGTCTGAGCAGTTCTTC
size: NA; J: TRBJ1-4; D: NA; V: TRBV11-2; CDR3: CASSLGGEEKLFF; DNA: TGTGCCAGCAGCTTAGGAGGGGAAGAAAAACTGTTTTTT
size: NA; J: TRBJ2-1; D: NA; V: TRBV7-3; CDR3: CASSPGTLVEQFF; DNA: TGTGCCAGCAGCCCCGGGACCCTGGTGGAGCAGTTCTTC
size: few; J: TRBJ2-4; D: TRBD2; V: TRBV5-1; CDR3: CASSWAGGRDIQYF; DNA: TGCGCCAGCAGCTGGGCGGGGGGGCGTGACATTCAGTACTTC
size: NA; J: TRBJ2-3; D: TRBD1; V: TRBV11-2; CDR3: CASSFRDRGADTQYF; DNA: TGTGCCAGCAGCTTCAGGGACAGGGGAGCGGATACGCAGTATTTT
size: NA; J: TRBJ2-5; D: TRBD2; V: TRBV3-1; CDR3: CASSQGTSGGNQETQYF; DNA: TGTGCCAGCAGCCAGGGGACTAGCGGGGGAAACCAAGAGACCCAGTACTTC
size: many; J: TRBJ1-1; D: TRBD1; V: TRBV24-1; CDR3: CATRDRAKGTEAFF; DNA: TGTGCCACCCGGGACAGGGCAAAAGGCACTGAAGCTTTCTTT
size: many; J: TRBJ2-3; D: NA; V: TRBV7-9; CDR3: CASSRSGTDTQYF; DNA: TGTGCCAGCAGCCGATCCGGCACAGATACGCAGTATTTT
size: NA; J: TRBJ2-2; D: TRBD1; V: TRBV5-5; CDR3: CASSSTNRDRVVSGELFF; DNA: TGTGCCAGCAGCTCAACTAACCGGGACAGGGTGGTGTCCGGGGAGCTGTTTTTT
size: NA; J: TRBJ1-1; D: NA; V: TRBV19; CDR3: CASRTQGTEAFF; DNA: TGTGCCAGTAGAACTCAGGGCACTGAAGCTTTCTTT